The source of this TCR beta chain is a study of PD-1 blockade in classical Hodgkin lymphoma. Each and every patient relapsed after autologous stem cell transplantation, and patients got differing brentuximab vedotin exposure. Sequencing used immunoSEQ multiplex PCR; TCRdb keeps in-frame clones, though not all of them. This sample has nearly 55,000 clones, with approximately 84% found just once. Sequenced here: peripheral blood mononuclear cells (PBMCs), sampled at baseline. The TCR originated in a human donor with classical Hodgkin lymphoma.

The CDR3 DNA reads TGCGCCAGCACCTCAAGTAAGGGATCGAACACCGGGGAGCTGTTTTTT. It is translated as CASTSSKGSNTGELFF. The rearrangement uses TRBV5-1 and TRBJ2-2; D is ambiguous. This CDR3 is built from 16 residues. Germline V lookup: CDR1 SGHRS, CDR2 YFSETQ. Deletions cut 6 bases from V and 0 bases from J, with 15 bases between.